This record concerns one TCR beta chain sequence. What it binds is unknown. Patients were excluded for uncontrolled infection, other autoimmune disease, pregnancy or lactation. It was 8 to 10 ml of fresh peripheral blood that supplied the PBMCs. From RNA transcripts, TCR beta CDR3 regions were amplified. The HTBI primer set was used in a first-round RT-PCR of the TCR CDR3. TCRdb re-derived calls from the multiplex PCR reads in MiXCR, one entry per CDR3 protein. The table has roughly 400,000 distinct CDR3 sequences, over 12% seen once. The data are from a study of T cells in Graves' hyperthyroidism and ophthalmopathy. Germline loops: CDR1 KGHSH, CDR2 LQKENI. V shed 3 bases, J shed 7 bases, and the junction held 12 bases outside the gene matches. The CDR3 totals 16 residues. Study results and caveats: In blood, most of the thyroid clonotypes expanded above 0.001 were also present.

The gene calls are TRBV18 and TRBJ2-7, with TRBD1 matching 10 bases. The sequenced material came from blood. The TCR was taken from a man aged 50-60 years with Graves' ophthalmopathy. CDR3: CASSPPGTGVAGEQYF. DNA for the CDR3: TGTGCCAGCTCACCTCCCGGGACAGGGGTGGCAGGGGAGCAGTACTTC.